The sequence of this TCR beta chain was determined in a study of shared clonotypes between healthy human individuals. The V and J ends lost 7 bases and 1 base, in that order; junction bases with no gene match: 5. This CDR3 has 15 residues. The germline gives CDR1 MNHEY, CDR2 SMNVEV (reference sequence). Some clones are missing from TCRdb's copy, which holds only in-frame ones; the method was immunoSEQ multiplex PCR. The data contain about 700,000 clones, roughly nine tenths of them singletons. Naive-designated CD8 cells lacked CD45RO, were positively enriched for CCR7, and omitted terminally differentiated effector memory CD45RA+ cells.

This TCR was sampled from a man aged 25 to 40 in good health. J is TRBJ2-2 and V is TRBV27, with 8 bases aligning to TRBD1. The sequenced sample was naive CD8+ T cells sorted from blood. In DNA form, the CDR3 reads TGTGCCAGCATGGAACAGGGGGTGAACACCGGGGAGCTGTTTTTT. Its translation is CASMEQGVNTGELFF.